These 2 T cell receptor beta chains came from one sample sequenced in a study of blood T cell repertoires in COVID-19. Repertoires were generated with immunoSEQ multiplex PCR, while TCRdb's copy carries only in-frame clones and drops some. The data contain 200,000 or so clones, 80% of them singletons. What was sequenced was peripheral blood. Receptor source: a human donor in a cohort sampled during active COVID-19.

The V call is TRBV7-2, the J call TRBJ2-3, with D tentatively TRBD2 (5 bases). V lost 1 base to trimming and J lost 5 bases, with 13 bases between them. This CDR3 comprises 15 residues. Germline V gives CDR1 SGHTA, CDR2 FQGNSA. CDR3 protein: CASSLGASGGDTQYF. Here the CDR3 DNA reads TGTGCCAGCAGCTTAGGAGCCTCAGGAGGAGATACGCAGTATTTT.

The rearrangement uses TRBV27 and TRBJ1-2; 8 bases match TRBD1. J lost 2 bases, V lost 6 bases, and 8 bases had no gene match. Germline assignment: CDR1 MNHEY and CDR2 SMNVEV (reference sequence). The CDR3 has 15 amino acids. This CDR3 reads CASRPRGQANYGYTF. For the CDR3, the DNA is TGTGCCAGCAGACCACGGGGACAGGCGAACTATGGCTACACCTTC.